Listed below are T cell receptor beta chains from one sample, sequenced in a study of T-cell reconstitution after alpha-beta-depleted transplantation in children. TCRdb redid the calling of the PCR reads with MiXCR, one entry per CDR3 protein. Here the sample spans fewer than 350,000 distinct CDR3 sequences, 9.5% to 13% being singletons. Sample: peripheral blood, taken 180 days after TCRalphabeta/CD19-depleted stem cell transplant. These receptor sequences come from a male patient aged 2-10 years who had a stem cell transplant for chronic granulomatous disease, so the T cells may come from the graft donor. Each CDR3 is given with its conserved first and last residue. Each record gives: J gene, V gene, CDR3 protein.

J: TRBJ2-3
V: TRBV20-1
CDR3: CSAPASGGDTQYF

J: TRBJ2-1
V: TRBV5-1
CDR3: CASTPTGVSYNEQFF

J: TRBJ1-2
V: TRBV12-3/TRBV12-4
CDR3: CASSKRGGYGYTF

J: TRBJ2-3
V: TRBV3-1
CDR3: CASSSRTPSTDTQYF

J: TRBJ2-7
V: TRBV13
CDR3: CASSAGLHVYEQYF

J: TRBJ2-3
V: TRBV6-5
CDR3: CASSYGGNTQYF

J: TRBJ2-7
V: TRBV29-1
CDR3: CSVRMGPYEQYF

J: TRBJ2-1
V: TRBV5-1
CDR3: CASSESTGLDEQFF

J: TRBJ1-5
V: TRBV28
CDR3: CASSFGKFRPQHF

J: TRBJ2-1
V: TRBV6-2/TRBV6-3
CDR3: CASSYRRDRGALNSYNEQFF

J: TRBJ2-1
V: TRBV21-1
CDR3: CASGETSGGLHNEQFF

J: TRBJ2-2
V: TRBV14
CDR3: CASSQSFGISGGIPNTGELFF

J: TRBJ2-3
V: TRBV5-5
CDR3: CASSLVAGYTDTQYF

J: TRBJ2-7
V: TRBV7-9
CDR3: CASSAGTAQYF

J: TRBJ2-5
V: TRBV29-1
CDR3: CSSFLTAYQETQYF

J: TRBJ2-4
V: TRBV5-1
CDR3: CASSLAGLAGVAKNIQYF

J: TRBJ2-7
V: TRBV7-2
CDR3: CASSPLLRLAVYEQYF

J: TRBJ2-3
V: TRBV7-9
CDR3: CASSLGRGFTDTQYF

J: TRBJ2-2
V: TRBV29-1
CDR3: CSVLRDTNTGELFF

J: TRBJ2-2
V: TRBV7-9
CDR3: CASREGLNTGELFF

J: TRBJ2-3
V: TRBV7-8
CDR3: CASIRGASGPTDTQYF

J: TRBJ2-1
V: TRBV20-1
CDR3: CSATGTSDLNEQFF

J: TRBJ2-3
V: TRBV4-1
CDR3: CASSHPLLTDTQYF

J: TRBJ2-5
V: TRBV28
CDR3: CASSFPEEGSQETQYF

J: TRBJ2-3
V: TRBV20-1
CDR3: CSARGGTSGRTDTQYF

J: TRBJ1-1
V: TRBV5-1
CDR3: CASSLTGQGNTEAFF

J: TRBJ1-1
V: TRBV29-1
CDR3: CSVDAVGMNTEAFF

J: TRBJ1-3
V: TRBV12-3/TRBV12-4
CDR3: CASSPLAGPLGSTIYF

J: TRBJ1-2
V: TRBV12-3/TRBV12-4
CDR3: CASSLAPGGGGYTF

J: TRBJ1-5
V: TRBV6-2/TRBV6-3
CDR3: CASSRGTGSNQPQHF

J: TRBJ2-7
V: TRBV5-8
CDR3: CASSRTGVGEQYF

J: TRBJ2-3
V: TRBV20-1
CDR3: CSAGATRADTQYF

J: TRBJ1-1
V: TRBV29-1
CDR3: CSGGDRGREVDTEAFF

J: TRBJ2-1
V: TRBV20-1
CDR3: CSARERVRDFHEQFF

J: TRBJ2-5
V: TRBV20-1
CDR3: CSMGGDLLAGGQETQYF

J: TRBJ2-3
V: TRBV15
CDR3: CATRTGSTSTDTQYF

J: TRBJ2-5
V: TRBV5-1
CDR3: CASASGTSHETQYF

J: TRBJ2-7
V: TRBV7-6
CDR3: CASSSRTSGAFYEQYF

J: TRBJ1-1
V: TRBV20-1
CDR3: CSARTVLITEAFF